These 26 T cell receptor beta chains share one sample of origin, sequenced in a study of chemoradiotherapy in HPV16-positive cancers. Only in-frame clones appear in the TCRdb table, and some are missing; sequencing was by immunoSEQ multiplex PCR. This table holds more than 20,000 clones, 80% to 95% found once. Here the sequenced sample was blood, taken from a patient who underwent chemoradiotherapy. These receptors all come from a human donor with HPV-associated anogenital cancer.

The rearrangement uses TRBV18 and TRBJ1-5, with 9 bases lining up with TRBD1. Germline V lookup: CDR1 KGHSH, CDR2 LQKENI. Trimming removed 3 bases from V and 5 bases from J; junction bases left unmatched: 5. The CDR3 loop spans 15 amino acids. In DNA form, the CDR3 reads TGTGCCAGCTCACCGTCCGGGACAGGGCATCAGCCCCAGCATTTT. This sequence encodes CASSPSGTGHQPQHF.

The chain has TRBV5-1 and TRBJ2-1; 9 nucleotides align to TRBD1. CDR3 size: 16 residues. V shed 3 bases, J shed 9 bases, and the junction held 13 bases outside the gene matches. The germline CDR1 and CDR2 sequences are SGHRS and YFSETQ. DNA of the CDR3: TGCGCCAGCAGCTCCCGGGGACAGGGAGTCATGAGTGAGCAGTTCTTC. This encodes CASSSRGQGVMSEQFF.

The rearrangement uses TRBV15 and TRBJ2-3; 11 bases are shared with TRBD2. The CDR3 consists of 17 residues. V was pared by 6 bases and J by 1 base, with 9 bases of the junction left unmatched. Germline V CDR1 and CDR2: LNHNV, YYDKDF (reference sequence). The CDR3, as DNA: TGTGCCACCAGGGTAGCGGGAGGGCCCGATCGCACAGATACGCAGTATTTT. Translating gives CATRVAGGPDRTDTQYF.

This chain joins TRBV6-6 and TRBJ1-2; TRBD1 aligns across 9 bases. CDR1 MNHNY and CDR2 SVGAGI come from the germline V gene (reference sequence). The CDR3 consists of 14 residues. Trimming cost V 6 bases and J 7 bases; bases outside gene matches: 9. The CDR3 reads CASRITGGGGGYTF. CDR3 sequence (DNA): TGTGCCAGCAGGATTACAGGGGGCGGAGGTGGCTACACCTTC.

The rearrangement uses TRBV2 and TRBJ1-1, with 11 positions matching TRBD1. The J segment lost 4 bases and the V segment lost 6 bases, leaving 1 base of the junction unmatched. The CDR3 is made up of 13 amino acids. Germline CDR1 reads SNHLY; CDR2 reads FYNNEI. The CDR3 reads CASRGTGGTEAFF. CDR3 coding DNA: TGTGCCAGCAGGGGGACAGGGGGCACTGAAGCTTTCTTT.

The rearrangement uses TRBV2 and TRBJ2-5, with D maybe TRBD1 (5 bases). Between the trimmed V and J ends, which lost 7 bases and 1 base, there was a span of 16 bases. The CDR3 sequence is 15 residues long. The germline CDR1 and CDR2 sequences are SNHLY and FYNNEI. The CDR3 DNA follows: TGTGCCAGCAACCCCCTCGGGCAGGGCCAAGAGACCCAGTACTTC. This sequence encodes CASNPLGQGQETQYF. The full variable domain, with the rest looked up from reference TRBV2 and TRBJ2-5, is EPEVTQTPSHQVTQMGQEVILRCVPISNHLYFYWYRQILGQKVEFLVSFYNNEISEKSEIFDDQFSVERPDGSNFTLKIRSTKLEDSAMYFCASNPLGQGQETQYFGPGTRLLVL.

This clone came up a few times. V gene TRBV9 combines with J gene TRBJ2-2, with TRBD1 identical over 7 bases. The J segment lost 0 bases and the V segment lost 3 bases, leaving 11 bases of the junction unmatched. Germline CDR1 is SGDLS and CDR2 is YYNGEE. This CDR3 spans 18 amino acids. The CDR3 sequence is CASSGRGQTLANTGELFF. The CDR3 DNA reads as TGTGCCAGCAGCGGTAGGGGGCAAACTCTGGCGAACACCGGGGAGCTGTTTTTT.

The chain links TRBV21-1 to TRBJ1-1. TRBV21-1 corresponds to a pseudogene. The CDR3 consists of 19 residues. The CDR3 DNA reads TGTGCCAGCAGCTATAGCTCTTTCCGACAACCCGGAATCTACACTGAAGCTTTCTTT. Translating gives CASSYSSFRQPGIYTEAFF.

The gene calls are TRBV19 and TRBJ1-1; the D gene is possibly TRBD1 (6 bases). The CDR3 runs 17 residues. Germline CDR1 and CDR2: LNHDA and SQIVND (reference sequence). V was cut by 6 bases and J by 0 bases, with 20 bases left in between. The CDR3 DNA reads TGTGCCAGTAGGGGCCAAGGGTGGGGGCGAATGAACACTGAAGCTTTCTTT. Translating it yields CASRGQGWGRMNTEAFF.

The chain links TRBV29-1 to TRBJ1-4; 8 nucleotides match TRBD1. V lost 6 bases to trimming and J lost 7 bases; unmatched junction nucleotides: 7. CDR1 and CDR2 (germline): SQVTM, ANQGSEA. The CDR3 covers 13 residues. The DNA for the CDR3 is TGCAGCGTGGGACAGGCCCGGAGTGAAAAACTGTTTTTT. Translation gives CSVGQARSEKLFF.

In this sample, this clone turned up once. The rearrangement links TRBV18 to TRBJ1-4, with a tentative D call TRBD1 (5 bases). Trimming pared 1 base from V and 2 bases from J, leaving 11 bases between. The CDR3 extends over 16 amino acids. Germline CDR1 is KGHSH and CDR2 is LQKENI. CDR3 sequence: CASSPRRTSTNEKLFF. Written as DNA, the CDR3 is TGTGCCAGCTCACCACGCCGGACATCTACTAATGAAAAACTGTTTTTT.

V gene TRBV28 combines with J gene TRBJ2-7, with D perhaps being TRBD1 or TRBD2 (5 bases each). Germline CDR1 MDHEN, CDR2 SYDVKM. The CDR3 extends over 11 amino acids. V dropped 7 bases and J dropped 9 bases, with 13 bases sitting between them. CDR3 nucleotides: TGTGCCAGCATGGGGGAAATCGCGCAGTACTTC. It yields the protein CASMGEIAQYF.

The J gene is TRBJ2-3, the V gene TRBV18; D is unclear. The CDR3 loop spans 13 amino acids. The ends were cut back, 0 bases at V and 3 bases at J, with 4 bases in the middle. Per the germline V gene, CDR1 is KGHSH and CDR2 is LQKENI. The CDR3 reads CASSPPATDTQYF. As DNA, the CDR3 is TGTGCCAGCTCACCACCGGCAACAGATACGCAGTATTTT.

The chain combines TRBV29-1 with TRBJ2-7; 9 bases align to TRBD1. The CDR3 runs to 13 residues. Trimming took 7 bases from V and 2 from J; bases not matched to a gene: 6. In germline, CDR1 is SQVTM, CDR2 ANQGSEA. The chain's CDR3 is CSARGQGPYEQYF. The CDR3 nucleotides are TGCAGCGCCAGGGGACAGGGTCCCTACGAGCAGTACTTC.

This clone was picked up one time. The chain uses TRBV7-2 and TRBJ1-2; a possible D gene is TRBD1 (5 bases). V gave up 0 bases and J gave up 0 bases, with 8 bases separating them. The CDR3 has 15 amino acids. Germline V lookup: CDR1 SGHTA, CDR2 FQGNSA. In nucleotides, the CDR3 is TGTGCCAGCAGCTTAGCGAGGGGTGCTAACTATGGCTACACCTTC. Residues: CASSLARGANYGYTF.

V gene TRBV19 combines with J gene TRBJ1-3; TRBD1 agrees at 9 bases. V dropped 5 bases and J dropped 1; count of bases not matched to a gene: 9. CDR1 is LNHDA and CDR2 is SQIVND in the germline V gene (reference sequence). This CDR3 is 17 amino acids long. The CDR3 is CASSPNRGRSSGNTIYF. CDR3 nucleotides: TGTGCCAGTAGTCCGAACAGGGGGCGATCTTCTGGAAACACCATATATTTT. Variable domain in full (rest from reference TRBV19 and TRBJ1-3): DGGITQSPKYLFRKEGQNVTLSCEQNLNHDAMYWYRQDPGQGLRLIYYSQIVNDFQKGDIAEGYSVSREKKESFPLTVTSAQKNPTAFYLCASSPNRGRSSGNTIYFGEGSWLTVV.

In its sample, this clone was seen once. The rearrangement links TRBV4-2 to TRBJ2-2, with D possibly called TRBD1 or TRBD2 (5 bases each). The CDR3 is 17 residues long. Germline values: CDR1 LGHNA, CDR2 YNFKEQ. V was trimmed by 2 bases and J by 4 bases, leaving 17 bases between them. This CDR3 is CASSQTSVQGPTGELFF. The CDR3 nucleotides read TGTGCCAGCAGCCAAACAAGCGTGCAGGGACCCACCGGGGAGCTGTTTTTT.

The chain carries TRBV7-2 and TRBJ1-4; 9 bases fit TRBD1. The trim removed 3 bases at V and 6 bases at J, leaving 5 bases unmatched. CDR1 is SGHTA and CDR2 is FQGNSA in the germline V gene. The length of the CDR3 is 15 residues. The CDR3 reads CASSFAGTGYEKLFF. In DNA, the CDR3 is TGTGCCAGCAGCTTCGCCGGGACAGGGTATGAAAAACTGTTTTTT.

J is TRBJ2-7 and V is TRBV28; D remains unclear. With 3 bases removed from V and 2 bases from J, the gap between germline ends came to 8 bases. This CDR3 has 13 residues. Germline CDR1 is MDHEN and CDR2 is SYDVKM. In nucleotides, the CDR3 is TGTGCCAGCAGTTTCGGCAGCCCCTACGAGCAGTACTTC. Encoded protein: CASSFGSPYEQYF.

This clone was observed a single time. This chain uses TRBV18 with TRBJ2-7; D might be TRBD1 or TRBD2, each matching 7 bases. The CDR3 extends over 17 amino acids. Germline values: CDR1 KGHSH, CDR2 LQKENI. V gave up 2 bases and J gave up 5 bases, with 22 bases separating them. DNA of the CDR3: TGTGCCAGCTCACCATACAGGGGTGCGGCGGGAGCTGACGAGCAGTACTTC. Its protein product is CASSPYRGAAGADEQYF.

The chain is built from TRBV7-3 and TRBJ2-3; D gene uncertain. The CDR3 sequence is 15 residues long. V shed 1 base and J shed 0 bases, with 8 bases lying between them. Germline-derived CDR1 and CDR2 are SGHTA and FQGTGA. CDR3 bases: TGTGCCAGCAGCTTAAGTCACAGTAGCACAGATACGCAGTATTTT. Protein: CASSLSHSSTDTQYF.

The V gene is TRBV9, the J gene TRBJ1-2, with 8 bases matching TRBD1. Germline CDR1 is SGDLS and CDR2 is YYNGEE. V lost 5 bases and J lost 4; bases outside the gene matches: 7. There are 14 residues in the CDR3. In nucleotides, the CDR3 is TGTGCCAGCAGTAGGCAGGGGGCCTCCTATGGCTACACCTTC. This translates into CASSRQGASYGYTF.

The V call is TRBV28, the J call TRBJ2-7; TRBD1 aligns across 9 bases. The J segment lost 5 bases and the V segment lost 4 bases, leaving 3 bases of the junction unmatched. The CDR3 loop spans 13 amino acids. CDR1 and CDR2 (germline): MDHEN, SYDVKM. The CDR3 DNA sequence: TGTGCCAGCAGTTACAGGGGGCTACACGAGCAGTACTTC. It codes for CASSYRGLHEQYF.

The gene calls are TRBV2 and TRBJ1-6, with D possibly matching TRBD1 (6 bases). V gave up 5 bases and J gave up 5 bases, with 13 bases separating them. CDR3 length: 15 residues. Looked up from germline, CDR1 is SNHLY and CDR2 is FYNNEI. CDR3 bases: TGTGCCAGCAGTTTTCCGGGACAAGATAATTCACCCCTCCACTTT. It is translated as CASSFPGQDNSPLHF.

This chain links TRBV5-1 with TRBJ1-2, with TRBD1 as a possible D gene (5 bases). The CDR3 is 16 amino acids. With 0 bases removed from V and 2 bases from J, the gap between germline ends came to 14 bases. The germline gives CDR1 SGHRS, CDR2 YFSETQ. DNA of the CDR3: TGCGCCAGCAGCTTGGAAGCAGGGCGGACCAACTATGGCTACACCTTC. Translating it yields CASSLEAGRTNYGYTF.

This clone has just a few counts. The chain uses TRBV9 and TRBJ1-5; TRBD1 matches at 8 bases. The CDR3 covers 18 residues. The germline V gene has CDR1 SGDLS and CDR2 YYNGEE. V trimming: 7 bases; J trimming: 2 bases; junction bases outside the gene matches: 17. Here the CDR3 reads CASPAGQGAGLGNQPQHF. Written as DNA, the CDR3 is TGTGCCAGCCCCGCAGGTCAGGGGGCGGGATTGGGCAATCAGCCCCAGCATTTT.